This record concerns one TCR beta chain sequence. As yet, its antigen is unknown. Profiled with immunoSEQ multiplex PCR; TCRdb holds only in-frame clones, not every one. The repertoire holds 46,000 or so clones, with roughly 91% as singletons. The source of the sample is a study of T cell responses to AZD1222 COVID-19 vaccine. General study points: Spike regions recognized by vaccine-associated CD4 TCRs spanned the protein, led by 160-218 and 743-854.

CDR3 size: 14 residues. Germline V lookup: CDR1 MNHEY, CDR2 SVGEGT. Trimming at V came to 2 bases and at J to 10 bases, leaving 10 bases not matched to a gene. The genes are TRBV6-2 or TRBV6-3 and TRBJ1-1, with 7 bases fitting TRBD1. This specimen consisted of peripheral blood, obtained 28 days after the second AZD1222 dose. The origin of this receptor is an adult who received the AZD1222 COVID-19 vaccine. This CDR3 reads CASSYIFTGEGAFF. CDR3 bases: TGTGCCAGCAGTTACATCTTCACAGGGGAGGGAGCTTTCTTT.